Shown below are 2 T cell receptor beta chains from a single sample sequenced in a study of multiple sclerosis patients with progressive multifocal leukoencephalopathy (dated by TCRdb to between 2017 and 2020). The time point label, as the study defines it: more than five months of natalizumab therapy. Read against the paper, the sample's treatment or condition label means: on natalizumab therapy at sampling. The library was produced with the immunoSEQ multiplex PCR assay. Imported from immuneACCESS, the table was reduced by TCRdb to in-frame sequences with V and J called. These copies leave out some clones; in studies compared against another copy, an unresolved V gene accounts for under half, and the cause of the remainder is not known. The sample contains under 30,000 clones, 85% to 90% of them found a single time. The top ten clonotypes cover about 1.6% of the sample. Material: PBMCs, obtained from a patient treated with natalizumab. The source of these receptors is a human donor with multiple sclerosis.

The genes are TRBV11-2 and TRBJ2-1, with 12 bases identical to TRBD2. The CDR3 runs 17 residues. J was trimmed by 3 bases and V by 5 bases; bases with no gene match: 8. From germline, CDR1 is SGHAT and CDR2 FQNNGV. The CDR3 region is CASSVGLAGRFYNEQFF. For the CDR3, the DNA is TGTGCCAGCAGCGTCGGACTAGCGGGACGTTTCTACAATGAGCAGTTCTTC.

This clone was counted a few times. V is TRBV21-1 and J is TRBJ2-7; TRBD1, the table's D call, lacks a check against the DNA. TRBV21-1 is termed a pseudogene. The CDR3 loop spans 15 amino acids. The CDR3 here is CASSKVWTGIYEQYF. CDR3 nucleotides: TGTGCCAGCAGCAAAGTGTGGACAGGGATCTACGAGCAGTACTTC.